This T cell receptor beta chain was sequenced for a study of T-cell reconstitution after alpha-beta-depleted transplantation in children. TCRbeta library preparation incorporated unique molecular identifiers. TCRdb processed the PCR reads anew with MiXCR; each CDR3 protein has one entry. The sample records more than 200,000 distinct CDR3 sequences, around 9.2% being singletons. Per the germline V gene, CDR1 is MNHEY and CDR2 is SMNVEV (reference sequence). This CDR3 spans 13 amino acids. Trimming removed 4 bases from V and 2 bases from J, with 9 bases in between. Broader study findings: After one year, T-cell counts and TCRbeta diversity mostly came from new T cells.

As for this clonotype: The antigen is not known. No conserved phenylalanine or tryptophan is present at the end of the CDR3, so a read error is the likely explanation.

This TCR came from a male patient between 2 and 15 years old who had a stem cell transplant for acute myeloid leukemia, so the T cells may come from the graft donor. This sequence joins TRBV27 and TRBJ2-7; D may be TRBD2 (6 bases). The starting material was PBMCs, mostly from graft donor cells, obtained 360 days after TCRalphabeta/CD19-depleted stem cell transplant. For the CDR3, the DNA is TGTGCCAGCAGTTCTAGCGCTCCCTACGAGCAGTACTTG. Amino acid sequence: CASSSSAPYEQYL.